Shown below are 8 T cell receptor beta chains from a single sample sequenced in a study of OX40 agonist ivuxolimab in advanced cancers. Generated by immunoSEQ multiplex PCR, the TCRdb table keeps only in-frame clones and is missing some. The profile shows about 62,000 clones, around 74% of them singletons. Sequencing used CD4+ or CD8+ T cells sorted from blood, obtained in a trial of the OX40 agonist ivuxolimab. The receptors shown here come from an adult with an advanced solid tumor such as melanoma, head and neck, liver or kidney cancer.

In its sample, this clone was seen once. The chain combines TRBV5-4 with TRBJ1-1; TRBD1 might be the D (5 bases). The V end lost 1 base, the J end lost 1 base, and 11 bases lay between the germline ends. Germline V CDR1 and CDR2: SGHNT, YYREEE (reference sequence). The length of the CDR3 is 15 residues. The chain's CDR3 is CASSLSTGGNTEAFF. CDR3 sequence (DNA): TGTGCCAGCAGCTTGTCGACCGGGGGGAACACTGAAGCTTTCTTT.

The chain employs TRBV18 and TRBJ1-1; D ambiguous. This CDR3 comprises 16 residues. V was cut by 0 bases and J by 2 bases, with 13 bases left in between. The germline CDR1 and CDR2 sequences are KGHSH and LQKENI. As DNA, the CDR3 is TGTGCCAGCTCACCACCTCGAGGGTCCTACAACACTGAAGCTTTCTTT. Translation gives CASSPPRGSYNTEAFF.

This chain connects TRBV5-6 to TRBJ1-4, with unresolved D. The CDR3 has 16 amino acids. Germline values: CDR1 SGHDT, CDR2 YYEEEE. Trimming cost V 0 bases and J 8 bases, with 17 bases left between them. The CDR3: CASSLAWTGGSEKLFF. Written as DNA, the CDR3 is TGTGCCAGCAGCTTGGCCTGGACGGGAGGTTCCGAAAAACTGTTTTTT.

The chain combines TRBV2 with TRBJ1-2; unclear D gene. Germline CDR1 and CDR2: SNHLY and FYNNEI. The CDR3 extends over 12 amino acids. V was trimmed by 10 bases and J by 8 bases, leaving 17 bases between them. The CDR3 DNA follows: TGTGCCACCTCTTGGGAGTTGGGGGGCTACACCTTC. Encoded protein: CATSWELGGYTF.

This sequence joins TRBV21-1 and TRBJ1-5. TRBV21-1 is noted as a pseudogene. CDR3 length: 18 residues. DNA of the CDR3: TGTGCCAGCAGCCACCCTCTTCCCCGCATAAGGGGCAATCAGCCCCAGCATTTT. Translation gives CASSHPLPRIRGNQPQHF.

The chain employs TRBV5-4 and TRBJ2-7, with 10 bases aligning to TRBD1. Germline-derived CDR1 and CDR2 are SGHNT and YYREEE (reference sequence). The CDR3 length is 15 residues. Trimming took 3 bases from V and 6 from J; bases not matched to a gene: 9. The CDR3 nucleotides are TGTGCCAGCAGCTCACTCGGACAGGGGGTCTCCGAGCAGTACTTC. As protein: CASSSLGQGVSEQYF.

V gene TRBV7-3 combines with J gene TRBJ1-1; TRBD1 agrees at 7 bases. Germline loops: CDR1 SGHTA, CDR2 FQGTGA. There are 12 residues in the CDR3. Trimming at V came to 4 bases and at J to 8 bases, leaving 4 bases not matched to a gene. Here the CDR3 reads CASSSPGQEAFF. CDR3 sequence (DNA): TGTGCCAGCAGCTCGCCGGGACAGGAAGCTTTCTTT.

The V gene is TRBV27, the J gene TRBJ1-4; no reliable D call. V lost 6 bases to trimming and J lost 1 base, with 15 bases between them. Germline V CDR1 and CDR2: MNHEY, SMNVEV (reference sequence). The CDR3 length is 16 residues. The CDR3, as DNA: TGTGCCAGCAGCTATGCCCCGGGGAGAACTAATGAAAAACTGTTTTTT. Amino acids: CASSYAPGRTNEKLFF.